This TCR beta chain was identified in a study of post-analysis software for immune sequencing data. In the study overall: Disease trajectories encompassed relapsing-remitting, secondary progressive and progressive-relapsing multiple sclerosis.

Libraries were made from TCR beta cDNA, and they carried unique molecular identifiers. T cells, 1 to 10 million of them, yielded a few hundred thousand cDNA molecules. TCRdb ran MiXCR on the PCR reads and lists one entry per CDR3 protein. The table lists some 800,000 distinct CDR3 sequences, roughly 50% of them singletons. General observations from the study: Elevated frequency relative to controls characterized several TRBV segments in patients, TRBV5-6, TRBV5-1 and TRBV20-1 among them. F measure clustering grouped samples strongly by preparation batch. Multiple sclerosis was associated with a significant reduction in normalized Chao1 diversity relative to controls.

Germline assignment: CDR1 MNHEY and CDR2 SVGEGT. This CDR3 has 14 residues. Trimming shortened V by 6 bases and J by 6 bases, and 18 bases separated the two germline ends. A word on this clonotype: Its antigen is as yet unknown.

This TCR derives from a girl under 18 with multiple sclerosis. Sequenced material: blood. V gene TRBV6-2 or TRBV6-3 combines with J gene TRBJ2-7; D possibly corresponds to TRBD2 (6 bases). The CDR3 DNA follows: TGTGCCAGCAGCAACCCGGGACTCCCAACCGAGCAGTACTTC. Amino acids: CASSNPGLPTEQYF.